This TCR beta chain was recovered during a study of tumor-infiltrating lymphocytes in primary liver carcinoma. Study summary: The patients comprised men and women between the ages of 30 and 69 years. Tumor lesions were T1-T3 N0M0 and spanned roughly 4 to 11 cm. Study findings and constraints: Relative to tumor region pairs, the tumor-adjacent and tumor-blood pairs showed overlap that was lower. Blood trailed tumors significantly in top-250-clone fraction (p = 0.039).

Reverse transcription of roughly 0.45 ug total RNA with a constant-region primer produced TCR beta cDNA. Slightly modified ARM-PCR served as the procedure for the TCR beta libraries. These libraries came from three rounds of nested multiplex PCR. In the first two PCR rounds, TRBV1-TRBV30 forward primers were paired with a C-beta reverse primer, and each round lasted nine to ten cycles. TCRdb re-called the multiplex PCR reads with MiXCR, one entry per CDR3 protein. The sample contains 85,000 to 100,000 distinct CDR3 sequences, around 70% of which appear only once. The source material, about 19-30 mg of unsorted bulk tissue, was used to co-extract RNA and DNA. Regarding this clonotype: Its target is unknown. The limits of the CDR3 on the DNA are not certain, so only TCRdb's listed CDR3 is given.

The CDR3 length equals 17 residues, ends included. Germline loops: CDR1 MGHRA, CDR2 YSYEKL. This clonotype was sampled from a middle-aged man with primary liver carcinoma and hepatitis B virus infection. The chain joins TRBV4-1 to TRBJ2-1; the listed D gene, TRBD2, was not tested against the DNA. Specimen: tumor-adjacent normal liver tissue. CDR3 residues: CASSIYLCSGSDNEQFF.